This T cell receptor beta chain originates from a study of cytomegalovirus exposure and HLA in healthy donors. At the level of the study: A prior study identified some 100 million unique TCR beta sequences from roughly 180 million T cells. HLA-typed donors contributed about 85 million unique TCRs, which were held in an early data release.

Every donor was a healthy person donating bone marrow. PCR involved 60 Vbeta and 13 Jbeta primers. Data came from immunoSEQ multiplex PCR; TCRdb stores just in-frame clones and leaves some out. The table lists about 180,000 clones, around 80% of them singletons. The CDR3 length is 13 residues. Trimming took off 4 bases at V and 3 bases at J, with 11 bases between the two ends. From germline, CDR1 is SGHRS and CDR2 YFSETQ. This TCR came from a woman between 45 and 60 years old in good health and CMV-seropositive. The chain uses TRBV5-1 and TRBJ2-7, with a weak D call TRBD1 (5 bases). Sequencing was done on a sample of PBMCs. The CDR3 DNA reads as TGCGCCAGCAGCACGACAGTGGGCTACGAGCAGTACTTC. Protein product: CASSTTVGYEQYF.